What follows are 16 T cell receptor beta chains derived from one specimen sequenced in a study of T-cell memory formation after mild COVID-19. TCRdb used MiXCR to reprocess the 5' RACE reads, holding one entry per CDR3 protein. The sample gives 350,000 to 450,000 distinct CDR3 sequences, less than 25% of which show up once; around 8.7% is in the top ten. The sample was PBMCs or a T cell subset sorted from them (not recorded which). Receptors originate from an adult woman who had mild COVID-19 (a few samples of this study predate the infection). Cell type and time point are not known.

Note on this clonotype: Its ends do not fully match the called genes, so a read error is possible. The chain recombines TRBV7-2 with TRBJ2-1, with 8 nucleotides matching TRBD1. The germline V gene encodes CDR1 SGHTA and CDR2 FQGNSA. The CDR3 has 13 residues. CDR3 in amino acids: CASSSLGRGTGPF. CDR3 DNA sequence: TGTGCCAGCAGCTCCTTGGGTCGGGGGACAGGACCCTTC.

This rearrangement joins TRBV12-3 or TRBV12-4 to TRBJ1-5, with a possible D match to TRBD1 (5 bases). The CDR3 contains 14 residues. V was trimmed by 3 bases and J by 9 bases, leaving 15 bases between them. The CDR3 loop is CASSLGRGPGPQHF. The DNA of the CDR3 is TGTGCCAGCAGTTTGGGGCGGGGCCCGGGGCCCCAGCATTTT.

The genes are TRBV6-6 and TRBJ1-2, with 8 bases aligning to TRBD1. V dropped 5 bases and J dropped 8; count of bases not matched to a gene: 7. The CDR3 totals 13 residues. Germline loops: CDR1 MNHNY, CDR2 SVGAGI (reference sequence). In nucleotides, the CDR3 is TGTGCCAGCAGTAACCAGGGGGCGCGAGGCTACACCTTC. Translation gives CASSNQGARGYTF.

The V call is TRBV29-1, the J call TRBJ1-1; D is possibly TRBD1 (5 bases). The CDR3 spans 14 residues. Germline CDR1 reads SQVTM; CDR2 reads ANQGSEA. Trimming cost V 4 bases and J 1 base, with 13 bases left between them. The CDR3 DNA follows: TGCAGCGTTGCTGGGACCGTTCCGAACACTGAAGCTTTCTTT. It encodes CSVAGTVPNTEAFF.

The chain recombines TRBV24-1 with TRBJ2-5; TRBD2 aligns across 9 bases. Germline CDR1 and CDR2: KGHDR and SFDVKD. This CDR3 is 14 amino acids long. Trimming took 3 bases from V and 3 from J; bases not matched to a gene: 1. Written as DNA, the CDR3 is TGTGCCACCAGTGATATAGCGGGGGAAGAGACCCAGTACTTC. Its protein is CATSDIAGEETQYF.

V gene TRBV11-3 combines with J gene TRBJ2-5; D is perhaps TRBD1 (6 bases). The CDR3 spans 15 residues. V was pared by 2 bases and J by 2 bases, with 12 bases between. Germline V CDR1 and CDR2: SGHNT, YENEEA. The CDR3 bases are TGTGCCAGCAGCTTATCCGGGCAGGGGCAAGAGACCCAGTACTTC. Residues: CASSLSGQGQETQYF.

The chain employs TRBV6-2 or TRBV6-3 and TRBJ2-1; D unresolved. V dropped 2 bases and J dropped 7 bases, with 12 bases sitting between them. This CDR3 is 14 amino acids long. Germline CDR1 is MNHEY and CDR2 is SVGEGT. The CDR3 sequence is CASSYRVMRNEQFF. The CDR3 nucleotides read TGTGCCAGCAGTTACAGGGTAATGCGGAATGAGCAGTTCTTC.

The chain uses TRBV7-9 and TRBJ2-7; 7 bases are a match to TRBD1. The CDR3 runs 15 residues. V gave up 3 bases and J gave up 1 base; unmatched junction bases: 6. Per the germline V gene, CDR1 is SEHNR and CDR2 is FQNEAQ (reference sequence). DNA for the CDR3: TGTGCCAGCAGCTTCCCGACAGGGAGATCCTACGAGCAGTACTTC. As protein: CASSFPTGRSYEQYF.

This clonotype was detected only a few times. The V and J genes are TRBV6-6 and TRBJ1-5; no definite D call. The CDR3 has 15 amino acids. Trimming stripped 7 bases from V and 4 bases from J, with 17 bases between. The germline CDR1 and CDR2 sequences are MNHNY and SVGAGI (reference sequence). Written as DNA, the CDR3 is TGTGCCAGCACCGATCCTACACGGGGAAATCAGCCCCAGCATTTT. The encoded protein is CASTDPTRGNQPQHF.

In nucleotides, the CDR3 is TGTGCCAGCAGCTTGGAGGACAGGGCGTTCCCCTATGGCTACACCTTC. Amino acid sequence: CASSLEDRAFPYGYTF. The V call is TRBV7-8, the J call TRBJ1-2, with 8 bases aligning to TRBD1. Germline CDR1 SGHVS, CDR2 FQNEAQ. CDR3 length: 16 amino acids. J was trimmed by 4 bases and V by 3 bases; bases with no gene match: 10.

The DNA for the CDR3 is TGTGCCAGCAGCTTAGTGCCAGCGGGAATACGCGGGGAGCTGTTTTTT. It codes for CASSLVPAGIRGELFF. The rearrangement links TRBV7-9 to TRBJ2-2; 7 positions match TRBD2. The CDR3 covers 16 residues. After removal of 1 base from V and 7 bases from J, the junction contained 9 bases not matched to a gene. CDR1 is SEHNR and CDR2 is FQNEAQ in the germline V gene (reference sequence).

In its sample, this clonotype was seen a few times. This chain connects TRBV24-1 to TRBJ2-5; D gene unclear. Germline V gene sequence: CDR1 KGHDR, CDR2 SFDVKD. With 2 bases removed from V and 3 bases from J, the gap between germline ends came to 12 bases. This CDR3 has 15 amino acids. The CDR3 DNA reads as TGTGCCACCAGTGATTCCGGAAGGTTAGAAGAGACCCAGTACTTC. Amino acid sequence: CATSDSGRLEETQYF.

The chain is built from TRBV9 and TRBJ2-1, with 9 bases fitting TRBD1. With 3 bases clipped from V and 2 bases from J, the junction kept 3 bases outside the gene matches. There are 15 residues in the CDR3. Germline-derived CDR1 and CDR2 are SGDLS and YYNGEE. As DNA, the CDR3 is TGTGCCAGCAGCGAGGGACAGGGAGCCTACAATGAGCAGTTCTTC. It encodes CASSEGQGAYNEQFF.

The rearrangement links TRBV5-1 to TRBJ1-3; D not certain. The CDR3 runs to 15 residues. Germline CDR1 is SGHRS and CDR2 is YFSETQ. Trimming took 6 bases from V and 2 from J, leaving 15 bases between them. Here the CDR3 reads CASTTNAGTGNTIYF. The CDR3 DNA follows: TGCGCCAGCACCACGAACGCAGGCACTGGAAACACCATATATTTT.

The CDR3 protein is CASSPTGIGTEAFF. The CDR3 DNA follows: TGTGCCAGCAGCCCGACAGGGATTGGCACTGAAGCTTTCTTT. The V gene is TRBV7-9, the J gene TRBJ1-1; TRBD1 agrees at 7 bases. Germline values: CDR1 SEHNR, CDR2 FQNEAQ (reference sequence). The CDR3 loop spans 14 amino acids. V shed 5 bases and J 4 bases; nucleotides not matched to a gene: 7.

The J gene is TRBJ2-7, the V gene TRBV5-1; 8 positions agree with TRBD2. In germline, CDR1 is SGHRS, CDR2 YFSETQ. CDR3 size: 14 residues. Trimming at V came to 2 bases and at J to 2 bases, leaving 3 bases not matched to a gene. The CDR3 protein is CASSFAGGTYEQYF. The DNA for the CDR3 is TGCGCCAGCAGCTTTGCGGGGGGAACCTACGAGCAGTACTTC.